The sequence of this T cell receptor beta chain was determined in a study of vaccination and CD4 T cells after COVID-19. The overall study: Investigators drew the post-COVID samples a median around 100 days after diagnosis, with a range of 35 to 161. From HCoV-229E, HCoV-OC43, HCoV-NL63 and SARS-CoV-2, overlapping spike peptides were used to stimulate the cells.

The ends were cut back, 4 bases at V and 1 base at J, with 7 bases in the middle. Germline CDR1 and CDR2: KGHSH and LQKENI. The CDR3 loop spans 13 amino acids. An Oncomine TCR Beta short-read assay was used to sequence the DNA from cultured CD4+ T cells. Each CDR3 protein is one row after TCRdb ran MiXCR on the PCR reads. Altogether about 4,500 distinct CDR3 sequences are present, roughly 23% being singletons, with the ten largest covering 55%. This clonotype was counted a few times. What it binds is unknown. Indicated treatment: 10-day PBMC culture with coronavirus spike peptide pools or control peptides (ViraFEST assay).

Sequenced here: CD4+ T cells from blood, cultured in vitro, sampled after SARS-CoV-2 vaccination. The receptor's source is a human donor who had recovered from COVID-19. V and J are TRBV18 and TRBJ1-2; D remains ambiguous. The CDR3 region is CASSLTDNYGYTF. The CDR3 nucleotides read TGTGCCAGCTCACTGACCGATAACTATGGCTACACCTTC.